The 25 T cell receptor beta chains below were found in one sample sequenced in a study of beta chain features in type 1 diabetes. Study-wide points: A moderate, significant TCRB CDR3 shortening appeared in type 1 diabetes across four CD4+ subsets.

The investigators reverse transcribed all of the isolated RNA, so they sequenced expressed TCRB transcripts. The data were produced by immunoSEQ multiplex PCR, yet TCRdb's version contains in-frame clones alone and is incomplete. In the table there are 150,000 to 200,000 clones, over 55% of which are singletons. No antigens are known for them. Material: naive CD4+ T cells from blood. Receptors were obtained from a man aged 25-40 years with type 1 diabetes.

This clone was seen more than once but under ten times. The rearrangement links TRBV7-2 to TRBJ2-5; D call uncertain. This CDR3 region has 12 residues. V was cut by 1 base and J by 4 bases, with 4 bases left in between. Germline V lookup: CDR1 SGHTA, CDR2 FQGNSA. This CDR3 reads CASSLVAETQYF. The CDR3 coding sequence is TGTGCCAGCAGCTTAGTTGCAGAGACCCAGTACTTC.

V gene TRBV11-2 combines with J gene TRBJ2-7; tentative D call: TRBD1 (6 bases). CDR1 and CDR2 (germline): SGHAT, FQNNGV. The V end lost 5 bases, the J end lost 0 bases, and 14 bases lay between the germline ends. This CDR3 comprises 15 residues. The CDR3 reads CASSASSTGSYEQYF. For the CDR3, the DNA is TGTGCCAGCAGCGCTTCCTCGACAGGCTCCTACGAGCAGTACTTC. Variable domain in full (rest from reference TRBV11-2 and TRBJ2-7): EAGVAQSPRYKIIEKRQSVAFWCNPISGHATLYWYQQILGQGPKLLIQFQNNGVVDDSQLPKDRFSAERLKGVDSTLKIQPAKLEDSAVYLCASSASSTGSYEQYFGPGTRLTVT.

This sequence joins TRBV6-1 and TRBJ1-5, with TRBD1 as a possible D gene (6 bases). V was cut by 5 bases and J by 7 bases, with 18 bases left in between. Germline V gene lookup returns CDR1 MNHNS and CDR2 SASEGT. The CDR3 is made up of 15 amino acids. CDR3 sequence reads: CASSLGGGRGQPQHF. Here the CDR3 DNA reads TGTGCCAGCAGTCTAGGAGGGGGGAGAGGACAGCCCCAGCATTTT.

On this clone itself: The sample has other DNA sequences that encode this CDR3 too. This rearrangement joins TRBV30 to TRBJ2-2, with D hard to call. V gave up 0 bases and J gave up 4 bases, with 6 bases separating them. The CDR3 is 13 residues long. CDR1 is GTSNPN, CDR2 SVGIG, per germline (reference sequence). Here the CDR3 reads CAWSVRGTGELFF. CDR3 sequence (DNA): TGTGCCTGGAGTGTTAGAGGCACCGGGGAGCTGTTTTTT.

The rearrangement links TRBV5-1 to TRBJ2-4; perhaps TRBD1 as D (6 bases). The CDR3 sequence is 14 residues long. V was cut by 0 bases and J by 4 bases, with 8 bases left in between. Germline CDR1 and CDR2: SGHRS and YFSETQ. The CDR3 spells CASSLVGAKNIQYF. DNA for the CDR3: TGCGCCAGCAGCTTGGTGGGGGCGAAAAACATTCAGTACTTC.

This clone was seen a few times. The CDR3 protein is CASSQFGLANEKLFF. The CDR3 DNA reads TGTGCCAGCAGCCAATTTGGACTAGCTAATGAAAAACTGTTTTTT. The V and J genes are TRBV14 and TRBJ1-4, with D unresolved. This CDR3 has 15 amino acids. Germline V gives CDR1 SGHDN, CDR2 FVKESK. V lost 2 bases and J 3 bases, leaving 10 bases between the germline ends.

This clone was counted a few times. The chain employs TRBV7-2 and TRBJ1-3, with D perhaps TRBD1 (5 bases). Germline CDR1 SGHTA, CDR2 FQGNSA. V was trimmed by 1 base and J by 7 bases, leaving 8 bases between them. This CDR3 contains 13 residues. Written as DNA, the CDR3 is TGTGCCAGCAGCTTAGGAGGGGCGAACACCATATATTTT. Translation gives CASSLGGANTIYF.

A few counts support this clone. This chain connects TRBV30 to TRBJ1-5; D is undetermined. The CDR3 is 15 amino acids. CDR1 and CDR2 (germline): GTSNPN, SVGIG (reference sequence). The germline V and J ends were trimmed by 0 bases and 7 bases, with 16 bases remaining between them. Here the CDR3 reads CAWSVSGSSNQPQHF. DNA of the CDR3: TGTGCCTGGAGTGTAAGTGGGAGTTCGAACCAGCCCCAGCATTTT.

This clone was seen a handful of times. The rearrangement links TRBV28 to TRBJ2-5; 7 nucleotides align to TRBD2. The V segment lost 7 bases and the J segment 3 bases; nucleotides outside the gene matches: 8. Germline CDR1 reads MDHEN; CDR2 reads SYDVKM. There are 14 residues in the CDR3. The chain's CDR3 is CASTPRGREETQYF. The CDR3 nucleotides are TGTGCCAGCACCCCCCGGGGGAGGGAAGAGACCCAGTACTTC. Drawing the rest from reference TRBV28 and TRBJ2-5, the complete variable domain is DVKVTQSSRYLVKRTGEKVFLECVQDMDHENMFWYRQDPGLGLRLIYFSYDVKMKEKGDIPEGYSVSREKKERFSLILESASTNQTSMYLCASTPRGREETQYFGPGTRLLVL.

CDR3 amino acids: CASSSTMVGELFF. CDR3 sequence (DNA): TGTGCCAGCAGCTCCACGATGGTCGGGGAGCTGTTTTTT. This chain joins TRBV9 and TRBJ2-2, with unresolved D. Trimming removed 4 bases at V and 7 bases at J, with 11 bases between. Per the germline V gene, CDR1 is SGDLS and CDR2 is YYNGEE. The CDR3 covers 13 residues.

The rearrangement joins TRBV18 to TRBJ1-1, with 7 positions matching TRBD1. V lost 4 bases, J lost 4 bases, and 9 bases stayed unmatched. Germline CDR1 KGHSH, CDR2 LQKENI. The CDR3 is 15 amino acids. CDR3 sequence (DNA): TGTGCCAGCTCACTTGGACAGGTTGTGGGCACTGAAGCTTTCTTT. Protein: CASSLGQVVGTEAFF.

With respect to this clone: Additional DNA sequences in this sample encode the identical CDR3. The chain links TRBV9 to TRBJ2-7, with D possibly being TRBD1 (6 bases). CDR3 length: 13 amino acids. V lost 4 bases, J lost 4 bases, and 12 bases lay in between. Germline assignment: CDR1 SGDLS and CDR2 YYNGEE. DNA for the CDR3: TGTGCCAGCAGCCCCCGTCAGGGGTACGAGCAGTACTTC. It specifies CASSPRQGYEQYF.

This clone was seen once. This chain joins TRBV18 and TRBJ2-2, with a tentative D call TRBD1 (5 bases). The CDR3 length is 14 residues. The V gene's germline CDR1 is KGHSH and CDR2 LQKENI. Trimming cost V 3 bases and J 1 base, with 6 bases left between them. In nucleotides, the CDR3 is TGTGCCAGCTCACCTGGACAGAACACCGGGGAGCTGTTTTTT. It specifies CASSPGQNTGELFF.

V and J are TRBV4-3 and TRBJ2-5, with 9 positions matching TRBD1. The CDR3 extends over 17 amino acids. The germline V gene encodes CDR1 LGHNA and CDR2 YSLEER. The V gene end was trimmed by 2 bases and the J gene end by 0 bases; junction bases not matched to a gene: 7. CDR3 loop: CASSQKTGGRYQETQYF. The DNA for the CDR3 is TGCGCCAGCAGCCAAAAAACAGGGGGCAGGTACCAAGAGACCCAGTACTTC.

The rearrangement joins TRBV5-6 to TRBJ2-3; possible D gene TRBD1, 6 bases. The CDR3 extends over 15 amino acids. The V and J ends lost 2 bases and 2 bases respectively, with 12 bases between them. CDR1 is SGHDT, CDR2 YYEEEE, per germline. The CDR3: CASSFQGPSTDTQYF. The CDR3, as DNA: TGTGCCAGCAGCTTCCAGGGGCCATCCACAGATACGCAGTATTTT.

The rearrangement links TRBV29-1 to TRBJ2-3, with D possibly being TRBD2 (5 bases). The CDR3 runs to 13 residues. Looked up from germline, CDR1 is SQVTM and CDR2 is ANQGSEA. The V end lost 7 bases, the J end lost 4 bases, and 15 bases lay between the germline ends. CDR3 nucleotides: TGCAGCGCTGCCGGGGTGTCAGCAGATACGCAGTATTTT. Amino acid sequence: CSAAGVSADTQYF.

The rearrangement joins TRBV4-2 to TRBJ2-3; tentatively, D is TRBD2 (5 bases). The CDR3 runs to 15 residues. V was clipped by 0 bases and J by 1 base, with 8 bases between them. Germline CDR1 and CDR2: LGHNA and YNFKEQ. CDR3 residues: CASSQERVRTDTQYF. DNA for the CDR3: TGTGCCAGCAGCCAAGAGAGGGTCCGCACAGATACGCAGTATTTT.

The chain is built from TRBV7-9 and TRBJ2-7; TRBD1 aligns across 8 bases. The CDR3 contains 14 residues. Trimming at V came to 4 bases and at J to 6 bases, leaving 8 bases not matched to a gene. From germline, CDR1 is SEHNR and CDR2 FQNEAQ (reference sequence). This CDR3 reads CASSSLTGVGEQYF. The CDR3 DNA reads as TGTGCCAGCAGCTCTTTGACAGGGGTCGGCGAGCAGTACTTC.

The chain has TRBV4-3 and TRBJ1-2; D is uncertain. Germline assignment: CDR1 LGHNA and CDR2 YSLEER. The CDR3 is 15 amino acids. V was clipped by 4 bases and J by 0 bases, with 12 bases between them. DNA of the CDR3: TGCGCCAGCAGCCCAGCCTCGGCCGCTAACTATGGCTACACCTTC. Amino acid sequence: CASSPASAANYGYTF.

The chain has TRBV20-1 and TRBJ2-7, with D possibly matching TRBD1 (5 bases). Germline assignment: CDR1 DFQATT and CDR2 SNEGSKA (reference sequence). The CDR3 contains 11 residues. Between the trimmed V and J ends, which lost 2 bases and 3 bases, there was a span of 5 bases. The CDR3 nucleotides are TGCAGTGCTAGACAGGGCTACGAGCAGTACTTC. Protein product: CSARQGYEQYF.

This clone was seen only a few times. The J gene is TRBJ2-6, the V gene TRBV5-6; D remains unclear. The V and J ends lost 3 bases and 2 bases respectively, with 3 bases between them. Germline CDR1 and CDR2: SGHDT and YYEEEE. This CDR3 is built from 13 residues. The DNA for the CDR3 is TGTGCCAGCAGCTACCCTGGGGCCAACGTCCTGACTTTC. It translates to CASSYPGANVLTF.

This chain connects TRBV9 to TRBJ2-7; TRBD1 matches 8 bases. Germline V gene sequence: CDR1 SGDLS, CDR2 YYNGEE. This CDR3 comprises 14 residues. J was trimmed by 6 bases and V by 4 bases; bases with no gene match: 9. CDR3 DNA sequence: TGTGCCAGCAGCAACGGACAGGGATCTGGCGAGCAGTACTTC. This gives the protein CASSNGQGSGEQYF.

This clone was seen only once. This chain connects TRBV5-1 to TRBJ2-5, with 7 bases fitting TRBD1. CDR1 is SGHRS and CDR2 is YFSETQ in the germline V gene. V shed 7 bases, J shed 2 bases, and the junction held 8 bases outside the gene matches. The CDR3 length is 14 residues. CDR3 protein: CASRRQGRQETQYF. The CDR3 coding sequence is TGCGCCAGCCGACGACAGGGACGGCAAGAGACCCAGTACTTC.

The chain employs TRBV30 and TRBJ2-7; 9 bases match TRBD2. V gave up 5 bases and J gave up 3 bases; unmatched junction bases: 5. From germline, CDR1 is GTSNPN and CDR2 SVGIG (reference sequence). The CDR3 spans 13 residues. This CDR3 reads CAWEGTSIYEQYF. The CDR3 DNA reads TGTGCCTGGGAGGGGACTAGCATCTACGAGCAGTACTTC. The full variable domain, rest sourced from reference TRBV30 and TRBJ2-7, is SQTIHQWPATLVQPVGSPLSLECTVEGTSNPNLYWYRQAAGRGLQLLFYSVGIGQISSEVPQNLSASRPQDRQFILSSKKLLLSDSGFYLCAWEGTSIYEQYFGPGTRLTVT.

This chain links TRBV5-1 with TRBJ2-3; 9 nucleotides agree with TRBD1. J lost 6 bases, V lost 3 bases, and 5 bases had no gene match. This CDR3 spans 14 amino acids. CDR1 and CDR2 from the germline V gene are SGHRS and YFSETQ. The CDR3 here is CASSSRTGEDTQYF. The CDR3 DNA reads as TGCGCCAGCAGCTCTAGGACAGGGGAGGATACGCAGTATTTT.